Below are 25 T cell receptor beta chains sequenced from a single sample in a study of response to subunit inactivated influenza vaccine. One entry per CDR3 protein results from TCRdb running MiXCR on the RT-PCR reads. Of over 800,000 distinct CDR3 sequences listed, over 20% are singletons. Sample: PBMCs from blood, taken around 5 days after vaccination. These receptors originate from a man aged 45-65 years who received an inactivated influenza vaccine.

This sequence joins TRBV12-3 or TRBV12-4 and TRBJ1-4; 7 bases align to TRBD1. The CDR3 contains 14 residues. Trimming at V came to 7 bases and at J to 5 bases, leaving 7 bases not matched to a gene. For the CDR3, the DNA is TGTGCCAGCAAACAGACAGGGCGGAATGAAAAACTGTTTTTT. Amino acids: CASKQTGRNEKLFF.

This clonotype was recorded a few times. This chain uses TRBV5-1 with TRBJ2-2; D may be TRBD2 (5 bases). V dropped 0 bases and J dropped 6 bases, with 9 bases sitting between them. The CDR3 loop spans 14 amino acids. Germline V gene data show CDR1 as SGHRS and CDR2 as YFSETQ. The CDR3 sequence is CASSLGASPGELFF. The CDR3, as DNA: TGCGCCAGCAGCTTGGGAGCTAGCCCCGGGGAGCTGTTTTTT.

This clonotype was recorded at least ten times. The chain combines TRBV5-6 with TRBJ2-5, with 11 bases aligning to TRBD2. The CDR3 extends over 15 amino acids. Germline V gene data show CDR1 as SGHDT and CDR2 as YYEEEE. V lost 0 bases, J lost 7 bases, and 5 bases stayed unmatched. The CDR3 coding sequence is TGTGCCAGCAGCTTGGAGGGGACTAGCGGAGGGACCCAGTACTTC. Protein product: CASSLEGTSGGTQYF.

At least ten counts were recorded for this clonotype. The V gene is TRBV12-3 or TRBV12-4, the J gene TRBJ2-1; D tentatively reads TRBD1 or TRBD2 (5 bases each). CDR3 size: 14 residues. V lost 4 bases, J lost 5 bases, and 12 bases lay in between. The CDR3 reads CASSWAGRDNEQFF. CDR3 coding DNA: TGTGCCAGCAGTTGGGCAGGGCGGGACAATGAGCAGTTCTTC.

This clonotype occurred a few times. Mismatch with germline at one junction end may stem from a read error. V and J are TRBV6-5 and TRBJ2-3, with TRBD2 matching over 7 bases. Per the germline V gene, CDR1 is MNHEY and CDR2 is SVGAGI. This CDR3 is built from 17 residues. The CDR3 sequence: CAISSSGRGTNTDTQYF. Written as DNA, the CDR3 is TGTGCCATCAGTTCCTCGGGTAGAGGGACTAACACAGATACGCAGTATTTT.

The chain is built from TRBV29-1 and TRBJ2-5; D might be TRBD2 (7 bases). CDR3 size: 15 residues. CDR1 is SQVTM, CDR2 ANQGSEA, per germline. V lost 6 bases and J 4 bases, leaving 21 bases between the germline ends. The CDR3 spells CSVDRGQGRGETQYF. In nucleotides, the CDR3 is TGCAGCGTCGACCGGGGACAAGGGAGGGGAGAGACCCAGTACTTC.

There are a few counts of this clonotype. The genes are TRBV10-3 and TRBJ2-2, with 9 bases that match TRBD2. Germline values: CDR1 ENHRY, CDR2 SYGVKD. The CDR3 length is 15 residues. J was trimmed by 1 base and V by 5 bases; bases with no gene match: 2. CDR3 in DNA: TGTGCCATCAGTCGGACTAGCGAGAACACCGGGGAGCTGTTTTTT. As protein: CAISRTSENTGELFF.

This clonotype came up a few times. This sequence joins TRBV18 and TRBJ2-4; no clear D. Germline CDR1 is KGHSH and CDR2 is LQKENI. This CDR3 is 15 amino acids long. With 4 bases removed from V and 0 bases from J, the gap between germline ends came to 10 bases. The CDR3 region is CASSLGQLAKNIQYF. Written as DNA, the CDR3 is TGTGCCAGCTCACTGGGCCAGCTAGCCAAAAACATTCAGTACTTC. Drawing the rest from reference TRBV18 and TRBJ2-4, the complete variable domain is NAGVMQNPRHLVRRRGQEARLRCSPMKGHSHVYWYRQLPEEGLKFMVYLQKENIIDESGMPKERFSAEFPKEGPSILRIQQVVRGDSAAYFCASSLGQLAKNIQYFGAGTRLSVL.

Note on this clonotype: One junction end disagrees with the germline gene, perhaps due to a read error. This chain connects TRBV10-3 to TRBJ2-7, with D possibly being TRBD1 or TRBD2 (5 bases each). CDR1 and CDR2 (germline): ENHRY, SYGVKD. The CDR3 has 15 residues. The CDR3 nucleotides are TGTGCCATCAGCGTAGCCGGGGCTAGCTCCTGCGAGCAGTACTTC. Amino acids: CAISVAGASSCEQYF.

The CDR3 sequence is CATSTGRERGIPLHF. In DNA, the CDR3 is TGTGCCACCAGCACCGGCCGAGAACGAGGTATCCCCCTCCACTTT. The chain employs TRBV15 and TRBJ1-6, with D unresolved. This CDR3 region has 15 residues. In germline, CDR1 is LNHNV, CDR2 YYDKDF (reference sequence). V was trimmed by 4 bases and J by 13 bases, leaving 20 bases between them.

The chain links TRBV4-3 to TRBJ1-4; no reliable D call. The V gene's germline CDR1 is LGHNA and CDR2 YSLEER. The ends were cut back, 1 base at V and 10 bases at J, with 22 bases in the middle. This CDR3 has 17 residues. This chain's CDR3 is CASSQGPSRIRDGKLFF. CDR3 coding DNA: TGCGCCAGCAGCCAAGGGCCTTCGCGAATCCGTGATGGAAAACTGTTTTTT.

J is TRBJ2-1 and V is TRBV5-1; 8 bases line up with TRBD1. The germline V gene has CDR1 SGHRS and CDR2 YFSETQ. The CDR3 extends over 21 amino acids. V was pared by 2 bases and J by 8 bases, with 27 bases of the junction left unmatched. The CDR3 reads CASSFEMTGDLAGEPVDEQFF. DNA for the CDR3: TGCGCCAGCAGCTTTGAAATGACAGGGGATTTAGCTGGTGAACCGGTCGATGAGCAGTTCTTC.

The rearrangement joins TRBV19 to TRBJ2-3, with TRBD2 identical over 12 bases. After removal of 1 base from V and 7 bases from J, the junction contained 12 bases not matched to a gene. Germline-derived CDR1 and CDR2 are LNHDA and SQIVND (reference sequence). The CDR3 length is 18 residues. CDR3 in DNA: TGTGCCAGTAGTATAGGGGGCGCGACTAGCGGGGGCGGGTATACGCAGTATTTT. Translation gives CASSIGGATSGGGYTQYF.

The V gene is TRBV6-5, the J gene TRBJ2-7; 9 bases are a match to TRBD2. CDR1 and CDR2 (germline): MNHEY, SVGAGI. The CDR3 length is 14 residues. V gave up 1 base and J gave up 6 bases; unmatched junction bases: 4. The CDR3, as DNA: TGTGCCAGCAGTTACTGGCTAGCGGGAAGCGAGCAGTACTTC. It yields the protein CASSYWLAGSEQYF.

The chain has TRBV20-1 and TRBJ2-7, with 10 nucleotides matching TRBD2. Germline V gene data show CDR1 as DFQATT and CDR2 as SNEGSKA (reference sequence). This CDR3 spans 12 amino acids. The V and J ends lost 5 bases and 5 bases, in that order; junction bases with no gene match: 3. CDR3 nucleotides: TGCAGTGCTCGAACTAGCGGGAACGAGCAGTACTTC. Its translation is CSARTSGNEQYF.

This clonotype was seen a few times. V and J are TRBV7-9 and TRBJ2-7, with a possible D match to TRBD2 (5 bases). CDR3 length: 11 amino acids. The V gene's germline CDR1 is SEHNR and CDR2 FQNEAQ (reference sequence). V dropped 8 bases and J dropped 5 bases, with 10 bases sitting between them. This CDR3 is CASQNGDEQYF. The CDR3 DNA is TGTGCCAGCCAAAACGGGGACGAGCAGTACTTC.

V usage is TRBV11-1 and J usage is TRBJ2-7, with D perhaps matching TRBD2 (6 bases). In germline, CDR1 is SGHAT, CDR2 FQDESV (reference sequence). V lost 6 bases to trimming and J lost 2 bases, with 17 bases between them. The CDR3 is 15 residues long. The CDR3 sequence: CASSLRQGLPYEQYF. DNA for the CDR3: TGTGCCAGCAGTTTGAGGCAGGGACTCCCCTACGAGCAGTACTTC.

The rearrangement uses TRBV7-2 and TRBJ1-6; no clear D. The CDR3 runs 16 residues. Deletions cut 1 base from V and 1 base from J, with 8 bases between. Germline loops: CDR1 SGHTA, CDR2 FQGNSA. The DNA for the CDR3 is TGTGCCAGCAGCTTAGATCGAGGGTCCTATAATTCACCCCTCCACTTT. Encoded protein: CASSLDRGSYNSPLHF. The full variable domain, in which reference TRBV7-2 and TRBJ1-6 provide the parts outside the CDR3, is GAGVSQSPSNKVTEKGKDVELRCDPISGHTALYWYRQSLGQGLEFLIYFQGNSAPDKSGLPSDRFSAERTGGSVSTLTIQRTQQEDSAVYLCASSLDRGSYNSPLHFGNGTRLTVT.

The chain links TRBV5-5 to TRBJ2-7, with 11 bases identical to TRBD1. Losses at the gene ends were 1 base for V and 3 bases for J; bases not matched to a gene: 3. This CDR3 is built from 15 residues. CDR1 and CDR2 from the germline V gene are SGHKS and YYEKEE (reference sequence). The CDR3 reads CASSLPGTGGYEQYF. The CDR3 DNA follows: TGTGCCAGCAGCTTGCCCGGGACAGGGGGCTACGAGCAGTACTTC.

V gene TRBV5-5 combines with J gene TRBJ2-2, with D perhaps matching TRBD2 (5 bases). The CDR3 totals 15 residues. Trimming removed 3 bases from V and 7 bases from J, with 16 bases in between. CDR1 and CDR2 from the germline V gene are SGHKS and YYEKEE (reference sequence). CDR3 sequence (DNA): TGTGCCAGCAGCTGGGGAGACACTACCGGCGGGGAGCTGTTTTTT. Translation gives CASSWGDTTGGELFF.

There are a few counts of this clonotype. This chain connects TRBV5-1 to TRBJ2-1; either TRBD1 or TRBD2 may fit D (5 bases each). Per the germline V gene, CDR1 is SGHRS and CDR2 is YFSETQ. V was trimmed by 3 bases and J by 7 bases, leaving 14 bases between them. The CDR3 is 14 amino acids. CDR3 sequence reads: CASSWDANGNEQFF. The DNA for the CDR3 is TGCGCCAGCAGCTGGGACGCAAATGGGAATGAGCAGTTCTTC.

This clonotype turned up a few times. The rearrangement uses TRBV4-2 and TRBJ2-2; 10 bases fit TRBD1. The CDR3 spans 17 residues. V lost 3 bases and J lost 1; bases outside the gene matches: 5. Per germline, CDR1 LGHNA and CDR2 YNFKEQ. The CDR3 is CASSQIDRGQNTGELFF. The CDR3 nucleotides read TGTGCCAGCAGCCAGATCGACAGGGGGCAGAACACCGGGGAGCTGTTTTTT.

The V and J genes are TRBV9 and TRBJ2-5; perhaps TRBD2 as D (7 bases). With 0 bases removed from V and 5 bases from J, the gap between germline ends came to 11 bases. The CDR3 extends over 14 amino acids. Looked up from germline, CDR1 is SGDLS and CDR2 is YYNGEE. The CDR3 sequence is CASSVEGGGETQYF. CDR3 in DNA: TGTGCCAGCAGCGTAGAAGGGGGAGGGGAGACCCAGTACTTC.

The chain employs TRBV2 and TRBJ1-2, with D unclear. CDR1 and CDR2 from the germline V gene are SNHLY and FYNNEI. Trimming left V 5 bases short and J 6 bases short, with 10 bases between. The CDR3 extends over 12 amino acids. CDR3 sequence: CASSRAEDGYTF. As DNA, the CDR3 is TGTGCCAGCAGTAGGGCGGAAGATGGCTACACCTTC.

V gene TRBV29-1 combines with J gene TRBJ2-7; D may be TRBD1 or TRBD2 (7 bases each). CDR1 is SQVTM and CDR2 is ANQGSEA in the germline V gene. V shed 7 bases and J shed 1 base, with 23 bases lying between them. The CDR3 spans 16 residues. For the CDR3, the DNA is TGCAGCGCCGCGGGGGAGGACAGGTCGCCTTCCTACGAGCAGTACTTC. This encodes CSAAGEDRSPSYEQYF.